This T cell receptor (beta chain) is drawn from a study of blood T cell repertoires in COVID-19. Whole-study context: Sites across the United States, Italy and Spain contributed samples from acute and convalescent COVID-19.

Clones were sequenced by immunoSEQ multiplex PCR, and TCRdb holds only the in-frame ones, with some missing. The sample lists roughly 330,000 clones, about 86% occurring once. This clone was counted between two and nine times. Germline lookup yields CDR1 MGHRA and CDR2 YSYEKL. The CDR3 runs 18 residues. V lost 3 bases to trimming and J lost 4 bases; unmatched junction nucleotides: 15. This TCR was recovered from a woman aged 45-65 years with acute or convalescent COVID-19. The V call is TRBV4-1, the J call TRBJ2-1, with TRBD1 matching over 7 bases. Sequencing input: peripheral blood. The CDR3 sequence: CASSHLDHDRAGYNEQFF. The DNA of the CDR3 is TGCGCCAGCAGCCACCTAGACCACGACAGGGCCGGGTACAATGAGCAGTTCTTC.